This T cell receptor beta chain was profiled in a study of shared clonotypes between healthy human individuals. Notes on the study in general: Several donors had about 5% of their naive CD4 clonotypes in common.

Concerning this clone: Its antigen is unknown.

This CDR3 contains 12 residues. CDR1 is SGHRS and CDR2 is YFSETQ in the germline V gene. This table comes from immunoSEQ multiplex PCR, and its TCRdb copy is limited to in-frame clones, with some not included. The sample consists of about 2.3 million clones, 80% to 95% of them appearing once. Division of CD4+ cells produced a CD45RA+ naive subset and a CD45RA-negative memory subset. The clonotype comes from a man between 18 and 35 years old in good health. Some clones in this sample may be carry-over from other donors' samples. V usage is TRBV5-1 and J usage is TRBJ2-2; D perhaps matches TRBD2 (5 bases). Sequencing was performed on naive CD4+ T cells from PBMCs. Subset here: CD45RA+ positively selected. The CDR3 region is CGSGPNTGELFF. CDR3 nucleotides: TGCGGGAGCGGTCCGAACACCGGGGAGCTGTTTTTT.